These T cell receptor beta chains were read from a single sample in a study of cytotoxic CD8 clonotypes in ibrutinib-treated CLL. Assay used: immunoSEQ multiplex PCR; TCRdb lists only in-frame clones, some missing. Of hundreds of thousands of clones listed, 60% to 75% are singletons. This sample comprised PBMCs, obtained after 24 months of ibrutinib treatment. The receptors were sampled from a human donor with chronic lymphocytic leukemia. The CDR3 runs from the conserved cysteine through the conserved F or W. Each record gives: J gene, D gene, clone size, V gene, CDR3 DNA, CDR3 protein. The D gene is left open where the match is weak. Clone sizes are given selectively: once, few, many, or a class where the clone is expanded.

j_call: TRBJ2-2; d_call: NA; clone_size: NA; v_call: TRBV5-1; cdr3_nt: TGCGCCAGCAGCCGGGCCGCCGAATCCACCGGGGAGCTGTTTTTT; cdr3_aa: CASSRAAESTGELFF
j_call: TRBJ1-2; d_call: NA; clone_size: NA; v_call: TRBV14; cdr3_nt: TGTGCCAGCAGCCAAGATAGGGACTATGGCTACACCTTC; cdr3_aa: CASSQDRDYGYTF
j_call: TRBJ2-3; d_call: NA; clone_size: NA; v_call: TRBV30; cdr3_nt: TGTGCCTGGAGTTCTCCGTCAGCGGCCGGCGGTGGTACGCAGTATTTT; cdr3_aa: CAWSSPSAAGGGTQYF
j_call: TRBJ2-1; d_call: NA; clone_size: NA; v_call: TRBV18; cdr3_nt: TGTGCCAGCTCACCACGGAGAGATGAGCAGTTCTTC; cdr3_aa: CASSPRRDEQFF
j_call: TRBJ2-7; d_call: NA; clone_size: NA; v_call: TRBV20-1; cdr3_nt: TGCAGTGCTGGGACCTCGCACCCTCCGTACTTC; cdr3_aa: CSAGTSHPPYF
j_call: TRBJ2-1; d_call: TRBD2; clone_size: NA; v_call: TRBV18; cdr3_nt: TGTGCCAGCTCACCAGCAGCGGGAGCGGGTGAGCAGTTCTTC; cdr3_aa: CASSPAAGAGEQFF
j_call: TRBJ2-2; d_call: NA; clone_size: few; v_call: TRBV29-1; cdr3_nt: TGCAGCGTTGAAGATAAGGGCCGGAACACCGGGGAGCTGTTTTTT; cdr3_aa: CSVEDKGRNTGELFF
j_call: TRBJ2-6; d_call: NA; clone_size: NA; v_call: TRBV27; cdr3_nt: TGTGCCAGCAGTTTAGCGGCTTTCTCTGGGGCCAACGTCCTGACTTTC; cdr3_aa: CASSLAAFSGANVLTF
j_call: TRBJ2-7; d_call: TRBD1; clone_size: NA; v_call: TRBV28; cdr3_nt: TGTGCCAGCAGTTTAGGGTTTGACAGGGCCTACGAGCAGTACTTC; cdr3_aa: CASSLGFDRAYEQYF
j_call: TRBJ2-1; d_call: NA; clone_size: NA; v_call: TRBV18; cdr3_nt: TGTGCCAGCTCTCTAAACAGGGAAAATGAGCAGTTCTTC; cdr3_aa: CASSLNRENEQFF
j_call: TRBJ1-3; d_call: TRBD1; clone_size: NA; v_call: TRBV10-1; cdr3_nt: TGCGCCAGCAGTGATCAACGGACAGGGGGCAACACCATATATTTT; cdr3_aa: CASSDQRTGGNTIYF
j_call: TRBJ2-1; d_call: TRBD2; clone_size: NA; v_call: TRBV7-2; cdr3_nt: TGTGCCAGCAGCTCACAGAGCGGGATAGGAAACAATGAGCAGTTCTTC; cdr3_aa: CASSSQSGIGNNEQFF
j_call: TRBJ2-3; d_call: TRBD2; clone_size: few; v_call: TRBV7-3; cdr3_nt: TGTGCCAGCAGCCCGACTAGCGGGAGCACAGATACGCAGTATTTT; cdr3_aa: CASSPTSGSTDTQYF
j_call: TRBJ2-7; d_call: NA; clone_size: NA; v_call: TRBV6-5; cdr3_nt: TGTGCCAGCACCCAACCGGGAACGGCCGGCGAGCAGTACTTC; cdr3_aa: CASTQPGTAGEQYF
j_call: TRBJ2-2; d_call: NA; clone_size: few; v_call: TRBV6-5; cdr3_nt: TGTGCCACCCGCGGGATTACCGGGGAGCTGTTTTTT; cdr3_aa: CATRGITGELFF
j_call: TRBJ2-7; d_call: NA; clone_size: NA; v_call: TRBV10-3; cdr3_nt: TGTGCCATCAGTGAGTCGTCCGGCGCTGGGGACGAGCAGTACTTC; cdr3_aa: CAISESSGAGDEQYF
j_call: TRBJ2-4; d_call: NA; clone_size: NA; v_call: TRBV10-3; cdr3_nt: TGTGCCACCCGTTCTGGAGCCCCCAAAAACATTCAGTACTTC; cdr3_aa: CATRSGAPKNIQYF
j_call: TRBJ2-7; d_call: NA; clone_size: NA; v_call: TRBV7-2; cdr3_nt: TGTGCCAGCAGCTTAGCCCAGGGCTACGAGCAGTACTTC; cdr3_aa: CASSLAQGYEQYF
j_call: TRBJ2-1; d_call: NA; clone_size: NA; v_call: TRBV10-1; cdr3_nt: TGCGCCAGCAGTGAAGGGGGAGGGCCAGATGAGCAGTTCTTC; cdr3_aa: CASSEGGGPDEQFF
j_call: TRBJ1-2; d_call: NA; clone_size: NA; v_call: TRBV19; cdr3_nt: TGTGCCAGTAGTATATTCGGGGATGACTACACCTTC; cdr3_aa: CASSIFGDDYTF
j_call: TRBJ2-1; d_call: NA; clone_size: once; v_call: TRBV12-5; cdr3_nt: TGTGCTAGTGGTTTGGAATGGGGCGGGACCTACAATGAGCAGTTCTTC; cdr3_aa: CASGLEWGGTYNEQFF
j_call: TRBJ1-4; d_call: TRBD1; clone_size: NA; v_call: TRBV25-1; cdr3_nt: TGTGCCAGCAGTCCCGACAGGGATGGTCGGGAAAAACTGTTTTTT; cdr3_aa: CASSPDRDGREKLFF
j_call: TRBJ2-3; d_call: NA; clone_size: once; v_call: TRBV5-1; cdr3_nt: TGCGCCAGCAGCCCAGAGGGGACAGATACGCAGTATTTT; cdr3_aa: CASSPEGTDTQYF
j_call: TRBJ1-5; d_call: NA; clone_size: NA; v_call: TRBV30; cdr3_nt: TGTAGCCGACAGCCCCAGCATTTT; cdr3_aa: CSRQPQHF